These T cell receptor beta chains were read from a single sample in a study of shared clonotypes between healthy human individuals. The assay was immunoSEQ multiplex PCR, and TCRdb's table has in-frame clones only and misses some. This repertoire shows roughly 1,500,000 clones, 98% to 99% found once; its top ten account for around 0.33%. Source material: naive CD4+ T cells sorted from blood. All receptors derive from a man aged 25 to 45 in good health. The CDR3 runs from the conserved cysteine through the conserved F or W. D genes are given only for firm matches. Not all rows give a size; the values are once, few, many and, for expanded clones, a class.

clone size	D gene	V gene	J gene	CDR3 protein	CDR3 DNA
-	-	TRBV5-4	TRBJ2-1	CASSLAQASYNEQFF	TGTGCCAGCAGCTTGGCCCAGGCGTCCTACAATGAGCAGTTCTTC
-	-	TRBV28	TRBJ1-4	CASNPTNEKLFF	TGTGCCAGCAATCCAACTAATGAAAAACTGTTTTTT
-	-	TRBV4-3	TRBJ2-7	CASSPSVGPYEQYF	TGCGCCAGCAGCCCGAGCGTGGGGCCCTACGAGCAGTACTTC
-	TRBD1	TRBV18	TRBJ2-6	CASSPTGAGANVLTF	TGTGCCAGCTCACCGACAGGGGCTGGGGCCAACGTCCTGACTTTC
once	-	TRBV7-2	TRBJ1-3	CASSLVQGPDTIYF	TGTGCCAGCAGCTTAGTTCAGGGTCCGGACACCATATATTTT
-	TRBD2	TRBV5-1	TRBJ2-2	CASSLGLADTGELFF	TGCGCCAGCAGCTTGGGTCTAGCGGACACCGGGGAGCTGTTTTTT
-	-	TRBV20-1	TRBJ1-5	CSAMSNQPQHF	TGCAGTGCCATGAGCAATCAGCCCCAGCATTTT
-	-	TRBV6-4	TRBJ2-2	CASREREYGELFF	TGTGCCAGCAGGGAAAGGGAGTACGGGGAGCTGTTTTTT
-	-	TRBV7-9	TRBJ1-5	CASRERPAYQPQHF	TGTGCCAGCAGGGAACGGCCCGCCTATCAGCCCCAGCATTTT
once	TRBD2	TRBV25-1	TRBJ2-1	CASSEVAGPFGQFF	TGTGCCAGCAGTGAGGTAGCGGGGCCCTTCGGGCAGTTCTTC
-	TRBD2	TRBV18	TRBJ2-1	CASSPKGGLAGNEQFF	TGTGCCAGCTCACCAAAAGGGGGACTAGCAGGCAATGAGCAGTTCTTC
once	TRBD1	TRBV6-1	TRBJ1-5	CASRGQGVNQPQHF	TGTGCCAGCAGGGGACAGGGGGTCAATCAGCCCCAGCATTTT
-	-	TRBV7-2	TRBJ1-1	CASSGSGRTEAFF	TGTGCCAGCAGCGGTAGTGGGCGAACTGAAGCTTTCTTT
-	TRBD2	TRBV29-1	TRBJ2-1	CSGGTSDYNEQFF	TGCAGCGGGGGGACTAGCGACTACAATGAGCAGTTCTTC
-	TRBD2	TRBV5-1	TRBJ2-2	CASSQLGRAENGELFF	TGCGCCAGCAGCCAGTTGGGGAGGGCCGAAAACGGGGAGCTGTTTTTT
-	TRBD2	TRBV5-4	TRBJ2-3	CASSLTSGRTADTQYF	TGTGCCAGCAGCCTGACTAGCGGGAGAACGGCAGATACGCAGTATTTT
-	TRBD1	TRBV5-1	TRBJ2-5	CASSVLGTGQETQYF	TGCGCCAGCAGCGTACTCGGGACAGGCCAAGAGACCCAGTACTTC
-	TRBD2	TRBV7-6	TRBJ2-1	CASSLGAGGAYNEQFF	TGTGCCAGCAGCTTAGGAGCGGGAGGCGCCTACAATGAGCAGTTCTTC
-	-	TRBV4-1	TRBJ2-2	CASSQDTGANTGELFF	TGCGCCAGCAGCCAAGACACAGGAGCTAACACCGGGGAGCTGTTTTTT
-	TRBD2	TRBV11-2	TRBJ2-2	CASSLLAGRDTGELFF	TGTGCCAGCAGCTTATTGGCAGGGAGGGACACCGGGGAGCTGTTTTTT
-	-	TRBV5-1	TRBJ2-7	CASSPTTGTFAYEQYF	TGCGCCAGCAGCCCTACTACCGGGACGTTCGCCTACGAGCAGTACTTC
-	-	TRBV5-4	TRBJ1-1	CASSVPTAEAFF	TGTGCCAGCAGTGTACCGACAGCCGAAGCTTTCTTT
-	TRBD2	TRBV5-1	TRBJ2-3	CASSFGLVRFF	TGCGCCAGCAGCTTCGGACTAGTTAGATTTTTT
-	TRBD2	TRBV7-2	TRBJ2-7	CASSLIIPAGVSEQYF	TGTGCCAGCAGCTTAATCATCCCAGCGGGAGTTAGCGAGCAGTACTTC
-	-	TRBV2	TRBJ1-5	CASSEARPGIRNQPQHF	TGTGCCAGCAGTGAAGCGCGCCCCGGGATTCGCAATCAGCCCCAGCATTTT
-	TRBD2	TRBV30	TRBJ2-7	CAWSVGVGASGRAGEQYF	TGTGCCTGGAGTGTAGGTGTAGGGGCTAGCGGGAGGGCCGGCGAGCAGTACTTC
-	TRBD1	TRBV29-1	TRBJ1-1	CSVRQGINTEAFF	TGCAGCGTCCGACAGGGTATAAACACTGAAGCTTTCTTT
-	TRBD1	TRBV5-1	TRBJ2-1	CASSFTQDRFNEQFF	TGCGCCAGCAGCTTTACCCAGGACAGGTTCAATGAGCAGTTCTTC
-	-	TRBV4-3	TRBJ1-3	CASSPAPRGSGNTIYF	TGCGCCAGCAGCCCCGCCCCCAGGGGCTCTGGAAACACCATATATTTT
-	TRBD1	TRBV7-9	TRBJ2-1	CASSSNRGLDRLF	TGTGCCAGCAGCTCGAACAGGGGGCTAGATCGACTCTTC
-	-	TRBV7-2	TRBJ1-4	CASSGGAWEKLFF	TGTGCCAGCAGCGGAGGCGCTTGGGAAAAACTGTTTTTT
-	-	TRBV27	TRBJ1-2	CASSATGLMGETNYGYTF	TGTGCCAGCAGTGCTACAGGATTGATGGGGGAGACTAACTATGGCTACACCTTC
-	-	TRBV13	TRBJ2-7	CASSLGRVSYEQYF	TGTGCCAGCAGCTTAGGTAGGGTCTCCTACGAGCAGTACTTC
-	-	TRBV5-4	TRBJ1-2	CASSLPTGLGGYTF	TGTGCCAGCAGCCTGCCCACAGGGCTTGGTGGCTACACCTTC
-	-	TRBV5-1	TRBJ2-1	CASSLDLGSGEQFF	TGCGCCAGCAGCTTGGATTTGGGTTCGGGTGAGCAGTTCTTC
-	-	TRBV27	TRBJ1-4	CARGQYEKLFF	TGTGCCCGCGGGCAGTATGAAAAACTGTTTTTT
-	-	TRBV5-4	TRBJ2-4	CASSLGATGIPKNIQYF	TGTGCCAGCAGCTTGGGGGCTACCGGGATACCCAAAAACATTCAGTACTTC
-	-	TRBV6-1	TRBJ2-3	CASSALGGRGVF	TGTGCCAGCAGTGCTTTGGGCGGGCGAGGGGTTTTT
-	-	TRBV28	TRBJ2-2	CASTLSSRVTGELFF	TGTGCCAGCACTCTATCCTCGAGGGTTACCGGGGAGCTGTTTTTT
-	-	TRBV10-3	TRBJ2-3	CAIRGTPLGTDTQYF	TGTGCCATCAGGGGGACTCCTCTTGGCACAGATACGCAGTATTTT
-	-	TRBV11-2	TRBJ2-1	CASSARGSGYSSYNEQFF	TGTGCCAGCAGCGCCCGGGGTAGCGGTTACAGCTCCTACAATGAGCAGTTCTTC
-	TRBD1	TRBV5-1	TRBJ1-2	CASSPRTGGVDGYTF	TGCGCCAGCAGCCCACGGACAGGGGGCGTCGATGGCTACACCTTC
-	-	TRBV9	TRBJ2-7	CASSVGAESSYEQYF	TGTGCCAGCAGCGTCGGAGCGGAGAGCTCCTACGAGCAGTACTTC
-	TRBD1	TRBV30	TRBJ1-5	CAWSRGGQGNQPQHF	TGTGCCTGGAGCCGGGGGGGACAGGGAAATCAGCCCCAGCATTTT
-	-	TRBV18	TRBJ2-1	CASSVGQDYYNEQFF	TGTGCCAGCTCAGTAGGGCAGGATTACTACAATGAGCAGTTCTTC
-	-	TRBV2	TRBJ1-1	CASSEEGEAFF	TGTGCCAGCAGTGAGGAGGGTGAAGCTTTCTTT
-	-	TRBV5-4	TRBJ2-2	CASSSNQNTGELFF	TGTGCCAGCAGCTCAAACCAGAACACCGGGGAGCTGTTTTTT
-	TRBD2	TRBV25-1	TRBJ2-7	CASSEAKASGRYEQYF	TGTGCCAGCAGTGAAGCTAAGGCTAGCGGGAGGTACGAGCAGTACTTC
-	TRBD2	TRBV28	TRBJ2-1	CATLVLAGGSNEQFF	TGTGCCACGCTCGTGTTGGCGGGAGGTTCAAATGAGCAGTTCTTC
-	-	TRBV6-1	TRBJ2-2	CASSELYSTGELFF	TGTGCCAGCAGTGAATTGTACTCCACCGGGGAGCTGTTTTTT
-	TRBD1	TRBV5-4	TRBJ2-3	CASSLVTGGSDTQYF	TGTGCCAGCAGCTTGGTGACAGGGGGCTCAGATACGCAGTATTTT
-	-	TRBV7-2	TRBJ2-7	CASSLDPGSTYEQYF	TGTGCCAGCAGCTTAGACCCGGGGTCGACCTACGAGCAGTACTTC
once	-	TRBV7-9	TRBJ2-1	CASSFQRTYNEQFF	TGTGCCAGCAGCTTCCAACGGACTTACAATGAGCAGTTCTTC
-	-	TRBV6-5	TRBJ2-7	CASKAAIRTYEQYF	TGTGCCAGCAAAGCGGCGATAAGAACCTACGAGCAGTACTTC
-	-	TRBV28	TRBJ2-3	CASRTDTDTQYF	TGTGCCAGCAGGACAGACACAGATACGCAGTATTTT